A single sample is the source of the 3 T cell receptor beta chains below, sequenced in a study of CD8+ T cells in alopecia areata. As the sequencing template, cDNA was produced by extracting RNA and reverse transcribing it. Profiled with immunoSEQ multiplex PCR; TCRdb holds only in-frame clones, not every one. The sample holds about 180,000 clones; around 58% are singletons and the top ten take roughly 17%. Treatment here: oral pan-JAK inhibitor, 5-10 mg twice daily. The sequencing here drew on CD4+ T cells sorted from blood, taken at roughly week 58, from a patient treated with tofacitinib. All receptors derive from a human donor with alopecia areata.

This clone has only one observation. This chain uses TRBV9 with TRBJ1-3; D is unclear. From germline, CDR1 is SGDLS and CDR2 YYNGEE. The CDR3 sequence is 15 residues long. V lost 3 bases to trimming and J lost 0 bases, with 10 bases between them. CDR3 sequence (DNA): TGTGCCAGCAGCGCGGACGGTCACTCTGGAAACACCATATATTTT. Protein: CASSADGHSGNTIYF.

This chain connects TRBV18 to TRBJ1-2; D remains unclear. Per the germline V gene, CDR1 is KGHSH and CDR2 is LQKENI. The CDR3 runs 13 residues. Trimming took 2 bases from V and 5 from J, leaving 9 bases between them. The CDR3 here is CASSPDADYGYTF. As DNA, the CDR3 is TGTGCCAGCTCACCAGACGCGGATTATGGCTACACCTTC.

The chain joins TRBV30 to TRBJ1-2, with a possible D match to TRBD1 (5 bases). This CDR3 region has 10 residues. V lost 5 bases and J lost 10, with 11 bases in between. The germline V gene has CDR1 GTSNPN and CDR2 SVGIG (reference sequence). This CDR3 reads CAWLDSYYTF. CDR3 coding DNA: TGTGCCTGGCTTGACAGCTACTACACCTTC. The full variable domain, in which reference TRBV30 and TRBJ1-2 provide the parts outside the CDR3, is SQTIHQWPATLVQPVGSPLSLECTVEGTSNPNLYWYRQAAGRGLQLLFYSVGIGQISSEVPQNLSASRPQDRQFILSSKKLLLSDSGFYLCAWLDSYYTFGSGTRLTVV.